The 2 T cell receptor beta chains listed next were all sequenced from one sample in a study of T cells in Graves' hyperthyroidism and ophthalmopathy. Amplification yielded TCR beta CDR3 regions, with RNA transcripts as the source. A first-round RT-PCR of the TCR CDR3 used the HTBI primer set. TCRdb reprocessed the multiplex PCR reads with MiXCR, giving one entry per CDR3 protein. The sample includes about 660,000 distinct CDR3 sequences, less than 45% seen only once; the top ten take under 8%. Source material: peripheral blood or thyroid tissue (not recorded which). These receptors originate from an adult man with Graves' disease, either hyperthyroidism or ophthalmopathy (not recorded which).

For this clonotype: A read error may be the cause here, since a much bigger clone is one base away. The genes are TRBV7-2 and TRBJ2-7, with D perhaps TRBD1 or TRBD2 (5 bases each). The CDR3 is 15 residues long. The germline CDR1 and CDR2 sequences are SGHTA and FQGNSA. The CDR3 DNA follows: TGCGCCAGCAGTGGGGGTGGGGCCGGGACCTACGGGCAGTACTTC. Protein: CASSGGGAGTYGQYF.

The table lists this clonotype with a few counts. CDR3 region: CSVEEDGTGEPYEQYF. The CDR3 nucleotides are TGCAGCGTTGAAGAAGACGGGACAGGGGAACCCTACGAGCAGTACTTC. V usage is TRBV29-1 and J usage is TRBJ2-7, with TRBD1 matching over 10 bases. J lost 2 bases, V lost 0 bases, and 7 bases had no gene match. The CDR3 extends over 16 amino acids. Germline CDR1 and CDR2: SQVTM and ANQGSEA.